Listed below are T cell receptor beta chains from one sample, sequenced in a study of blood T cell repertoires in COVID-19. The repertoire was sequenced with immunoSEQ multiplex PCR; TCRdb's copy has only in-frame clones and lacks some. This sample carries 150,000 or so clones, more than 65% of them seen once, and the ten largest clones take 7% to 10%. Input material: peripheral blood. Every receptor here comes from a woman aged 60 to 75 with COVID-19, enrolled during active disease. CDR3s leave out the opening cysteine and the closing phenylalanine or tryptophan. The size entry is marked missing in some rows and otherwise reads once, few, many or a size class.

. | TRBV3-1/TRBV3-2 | ASSQRNQGCGQY
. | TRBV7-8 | ASSRTGSNSPLH
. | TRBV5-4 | ASSLMGQGNNQPQH
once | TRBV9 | ASNRRGDPRYNEQF
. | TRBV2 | ASRDRPNTGELF
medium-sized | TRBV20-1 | SASPGGNQPQH
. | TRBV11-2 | ASSRDWDSPLH
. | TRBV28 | ASRRQDTGELF
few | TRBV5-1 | ASSLAGTGGHNEQF
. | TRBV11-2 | ASSLDAANLEQY
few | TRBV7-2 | ASSLTSGIQETQY
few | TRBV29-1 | SVGSAGGSYNEQF
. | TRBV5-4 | ASSPRTSGYYNEQF
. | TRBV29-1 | SVVYRDTYEQY
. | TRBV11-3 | ASSLGGGRGNEQF
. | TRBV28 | ASGGTGVAEAF
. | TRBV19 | ASSLQGGNQPQH
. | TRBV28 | ASSTQGLVSNQPQH